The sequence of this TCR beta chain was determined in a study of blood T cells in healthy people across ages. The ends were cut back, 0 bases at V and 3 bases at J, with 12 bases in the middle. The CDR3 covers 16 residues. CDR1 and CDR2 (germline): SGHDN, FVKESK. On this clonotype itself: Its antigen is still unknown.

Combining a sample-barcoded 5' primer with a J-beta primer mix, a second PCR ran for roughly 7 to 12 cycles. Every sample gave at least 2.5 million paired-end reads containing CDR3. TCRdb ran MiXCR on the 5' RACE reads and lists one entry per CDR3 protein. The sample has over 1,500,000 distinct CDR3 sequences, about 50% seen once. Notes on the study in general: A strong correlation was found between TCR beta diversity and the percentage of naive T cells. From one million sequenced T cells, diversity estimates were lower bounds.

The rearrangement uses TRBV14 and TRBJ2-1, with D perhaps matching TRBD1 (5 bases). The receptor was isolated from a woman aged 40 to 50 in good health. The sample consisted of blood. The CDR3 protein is CASSQDLSGRYNEQFF. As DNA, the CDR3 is TGTGCCAGCAGCCAAGATCTGTCAGGGCGCTACAATGAGCAGTTCTTC. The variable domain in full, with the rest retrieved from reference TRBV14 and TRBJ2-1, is EAGVTQFPSHSVIEKGQTVTLRCDPISGHDNLYWYRRVMGKEIKFLLHFVKESKQDESGMPNNRFLAERTGGTYSTLKVQPAELEDSGVYFCASSQDLSGRYNEQFFGPGTRLTVL.